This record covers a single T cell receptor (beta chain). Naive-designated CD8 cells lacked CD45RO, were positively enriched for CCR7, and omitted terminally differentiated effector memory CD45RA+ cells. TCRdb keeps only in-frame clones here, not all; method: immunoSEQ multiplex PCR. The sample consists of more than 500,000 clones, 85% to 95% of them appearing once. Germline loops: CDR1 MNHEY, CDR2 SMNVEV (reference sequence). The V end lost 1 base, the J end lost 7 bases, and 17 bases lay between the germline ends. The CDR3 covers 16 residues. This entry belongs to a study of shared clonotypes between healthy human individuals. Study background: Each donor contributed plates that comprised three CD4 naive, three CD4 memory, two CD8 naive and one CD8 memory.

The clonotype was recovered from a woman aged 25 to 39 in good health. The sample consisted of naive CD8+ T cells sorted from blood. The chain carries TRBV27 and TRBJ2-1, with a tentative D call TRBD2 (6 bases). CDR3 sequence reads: CASSLYLSGVVNEQFF. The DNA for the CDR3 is TGTGCCAGCAGTTTATATTTGTCGGGAGTTGTGAATGAGCAGTTCTTC.